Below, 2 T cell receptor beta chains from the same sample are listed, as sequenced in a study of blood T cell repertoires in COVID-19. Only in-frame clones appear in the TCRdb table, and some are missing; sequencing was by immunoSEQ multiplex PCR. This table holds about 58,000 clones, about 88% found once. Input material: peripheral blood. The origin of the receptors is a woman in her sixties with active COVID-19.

The CDR3 DNA reads TGCGCCAGCAGTGAGTCGGGACTCCCGGCGACCCAGTACTTC. As protein: CASSESGLPATQYF. V usage is TRBV10-1 and J usage is TRBJ2-5; tentative D call: TRBD2 (6 bases). Germline V lookup: CDR1 WNHNN, CDR2 SYGVQD (reference sequence). CDR3 length: 14 amino acids. Trimming removed 0 bases from V and 7 bases from J, with 12 bases in between.

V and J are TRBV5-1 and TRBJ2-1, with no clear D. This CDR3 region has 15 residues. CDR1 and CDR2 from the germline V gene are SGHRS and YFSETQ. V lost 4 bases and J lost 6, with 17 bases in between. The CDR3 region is CASSPPDNVGNEQFF. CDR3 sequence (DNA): TGCGCCAGCAGCCCCCCTGACAACGTGGGCAATGAGCAGTTCTTC.